Detailed here is one T cell receptor (beta chain). The antigen is undetermined. The entry originates in a study of cytomegalovirus exposure and HLA in healthy donors. Findings and caveats of the study: The authors later found HLA-associated TCR beta chains more clonally expanded than equally common others.

The PCR had 60 Vbeta and 13 Jbeta primers. Profiling relied on immunoSEQ multiplex PCR, and the TCRdb table lists in-frame clones only, not all of them. Of 99,000 or so clones detected, over 60% appear once; the ten largest clones hold around 17%. Looked up from germline, CDR1 is MNHEY and CDR2 is SMNVEV (reference sequence). The V gene lost 7 bases and the J gene lost 0 bases, with 13 bases spanning the gap. The CDR3 sequence is 15 residues long. The sequenced material came from PBMCs. The TCR originated in a man in his 60s in good health and CMV-seropositive. The J gene is TRBJ2-1, the V gene TRBV27, with D possibly TRBD1 on 6 matching bases. The CDR3 region is CASNTLGGSYNEQFF. As DNA, the CDR3 is TGTGCCAGCAATACCCTAGGGGGCTCCTACAATGAGCAGTTCTTC.